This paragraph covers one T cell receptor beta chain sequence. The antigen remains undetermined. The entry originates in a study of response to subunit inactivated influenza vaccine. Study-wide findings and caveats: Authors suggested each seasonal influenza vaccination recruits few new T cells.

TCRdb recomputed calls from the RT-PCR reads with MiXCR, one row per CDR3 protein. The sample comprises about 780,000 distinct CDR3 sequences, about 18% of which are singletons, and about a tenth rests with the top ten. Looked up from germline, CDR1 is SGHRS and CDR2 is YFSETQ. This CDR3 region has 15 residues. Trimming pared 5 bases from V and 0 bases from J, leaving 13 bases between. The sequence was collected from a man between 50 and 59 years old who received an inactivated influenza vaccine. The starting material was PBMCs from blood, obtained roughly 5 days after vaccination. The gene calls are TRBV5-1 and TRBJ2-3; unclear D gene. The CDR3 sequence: CASSFRLQSTDTQYF. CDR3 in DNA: TGCGCCAGCAGTTTTAGATTACAGAGCACAGATACGCAGTATTTT.